This T cell receptor beta chain was retrieved from a study of blood T cell repertoires in COVID-19. Study background: The cDNA or gDNA used as material had been derived from T cells, B-cell-depleted T cells, or PBMCs.

Germline CDR1 LNHDA, CDR2 SQIVND (reference sequence). Trimming removed 5 bases from V and 1 base from J; junction bases left unmatched: 5. CDR3 length: 15 amino acids. In the original workflow: Amplification from reference gene primers served as the basis for estimated nucleated cell counts. TCRdb's copy holds only in-frame clones and misses some; the assay was immunoSEQ multiplex PCR. V and J calls and clone size come straight from that table; D and trimming were deduced from the DNA. The table includes about 80,000 clones, 78% detected once. The clonotype was recovered from a human donor in a cohort sampled during active COVID-19. The V and J genes are TRBV19 and TRBJ1-1, with TRBD1 matching 9 bases. The sample consisted of peripheral blood. The CDR3 sequence is CASSYSGQGNTEAFF. In DNA, the CDR3 is TGTGCCAGTAGTTACTCGGGACAGGGGAACACTGAAGCTTTCTTT.